The clone carrying this T cell receptor beta chain was seen only a few times. The antigen is undetermined. This entry comes from a study of blood T cells in healthy people across ages. Study results and limitations: Strong correlation existed between TCR beta diversity and naive T cell percentage.

Using a J-beta primer mix together with a sample-barcoded 5' primer, a second PCR was run for roughly 6 to 11 cycles. TCRdb independently ran MiXCR on the 5' RACE reads; one entry per CDR3 protein. Of more than 900,000 distinct CDR3 sequences in the sample, about 25% are singletons; the top ten hold around 0.75%. The V segment lost 4 bases and the J segment 8 bases; nucleotides outside the gene matches: 8. The CDR3 is 15 amino acids. In germline, CDR1 is LGHDT, CDR2 YNNKEL (reference sequence). This same sample was also taken into another study, of T cells of mothers and their children. As reported in that work: Thymic selection molds TCR recombination output in much the same way for related pairs as for unrelated pairs.

The rearrangement uses TRBV3-1 and TRBJ2-1; 10 nucleotides align to TRBD1. Sequencing was performed on blood. The TCR comes from a girl aged 2 to 10 in good health. The CDR3 nucleotides read TGTGCCAGCAGCCGACGGACAGGGGGAGGGTATGAGCAGTTCTTC. Protein sequence: CASSRRTGGGYEQFF.